This record covers a single T cell receptor (beta chain). Trimming shortened V by 3 bases and J by 8 bases, and 19 bases separated the two germline ends. Germline CDR1 is KGHSH and CDR2 is LQKENI. The length of the CDR3 is 15 residues. These data originate in a study of blood T cell repertoires in COVID-19. Study-wide context: Collection of acute and convalescent COVID-19 samples took place in the United States, Italy and Spain.

Per the original methods: It was from reference gene primer amplification that nucleated cell counts were estimated. Repertoires were generated with immunoSEQ multiplex PCR, while TCRdb's copy carries only in-frame clones and drops some. V, J and clone size reflect that table, while D and trimming were determined from the DNA. The data contain 380,000 or so clones, over 75% of them seen just once; the ten biggest clones take up roughly 2%. Participants' reported clinical history set cohort assignment. This clonotype originated in a woman between 40 and 55 years old with acute COVID-19. Sequencing input: PBMCs or T cells enriched from blood (not recorded which). This rearrangement joins TRBV18 to TRBJ1-2, with TRBD1 as a possible D gene (5 bases). The CDR3: CASSPGTDKVWGYTF. Written as DNA, the CDR3 is TGTGCCAGCTCACCCGGGACTGACAAAGTCTGGGGCTACACCTTC.